These 7 T cell receptor beta chains originate from one sample sequenced in a study of Graves' ophthalmopathy and Graves' hyperthyroidism. As the template, RNA transcripts were used to amplify TCR beta CDR3 regions. First-round RT-PCR employed HTBI primers, with a second-round multiplex PCR after it. One entry per CDR3 protein, called by TCRdb with MiXCR from the multiplex PCR reads. There are 200,000 to 250,000 distinct CDR3 sequences in the sample; roughly 21% occur only once, and roughly 42% lies in the top ten. The sequencing sample was made of peripheral blood. The receptor set was obtained from a woman aged 50 to 60 with Graves' ophthalmopathy.

This clonotype showed up many times. This chain links TRBV20-1 with TRBJ2-3, with 9 bases aligning to TRBD2. Germline CDR1 is DFQATT and CDR2 is SNEGSKA (reference sequence). This CDR3 has 16 amino acids. As DNA, the CDR3 is TGCACCGCCTTACTAGCGGGTTTCCCTAGCACAGATACGCAGTATTTT. Translating gives CTALLAGFPSTDTQYF.

This clonotype was detected ten times or more. This chain joins TRBV6-2 or TRBV6-3 and TRBJ1-2; 8 bases map to TRBD1. The germline V gene has CDR1 MNHEY and CDR2 SVGEGT. This CDR3 has 12 residues. After removal of 5 bases from V and 14 bases from J, the junction contained 10 bases not matched to a gene. The CDR3 sequence is CASSPTGAVRTF. The CDR3 bases are TGTGCCAGCAGTCCGACAGGGGCCGTGAGGACCTTC.

The sample holds many counts of this clonotype. The chain has TRBV30 and TRBJ2-5, with 7 nucleotides matching TRBD1. This CDR3 has 13 amino acids. Trimming cost V 0 bases and J 2 bases; bases outside gene matches: 0. The germline V gene has CDR1 GTSNPN and CDR2 SVGIG (reference sequence). CDR3 in DNA: TGTGCCTGGAGTGTGACAGGGCAAGAGACCCAGTACTTC. Amino acids: CAWSVTGQETQYF.

This chain joins TRBV12-3 or TRBV12-4 and TRBJ1-1; 10 nucleotides align to TRBD1. J lost 6 bases, V lost 6 bases, and 13 bases had no gene match. There are 16 residues in the CDR3. The CDR3 loop is CASRARQGANVSEAFF. CDR3 nucleotide sequence: TGTGCCAGCAGAGCTAGACAGGGGGCGAATGTCTCTGAAGCTTTCTTT.

The chain combines TRBV5-5 with TRBJ2-4; tentatively, D is TRBD2 (5 bases). Germline CDR1 is SGHKS and CDR2 is YYEKEE (reference sequence). The V and J ends lost 1 base and 10 bases respectively, with 15 bases between them. CDR3 size: 14 residues. CDR3 sequence: CASSLRFAPGIQYF. The CDR3 region has the DNA TGTGCCAGCAGCTTGAGGTTCGCCCCGGGGATTCAGTACTTC.

This clonotype occurred many times. V gene TRBV30 combines with J gene TRBJ2-4; 9 positions agree with TRBD1. V was clipped by 4 bases and J by 5 bases; unmatched bases: 0. Germline V gene sequence: CDR1 GTSNPN, CDR2 SVGIG (reference sequence). This CDR3 is built from 12 residues. CDR3 residues: CAWNRGQNIQYF. The DNA for the CDR3 is TGTGCCTGGAACAGGGGGCAAAACATTCAGTACTTC.

This clonotype was observed many times. Here the CDR3 reads CASTRGDNEQYF. CDR3 nucleotides: TGTGCCAGCACCAGAGGGGACAACGAGCAGTACTTC. The chain joins TRBV6-1 to TRBJ2-7; TRBD1 is a possible D gene (6 bases). The ends were cut back, 7 bases at V and 5 bases at J, with 12 bases in the middle. CDR3 length: 12 residues. Germline-derived CDR1 and CDR2 are MNHNS and SASEGT.